This entry concerns a single TCR beta chain. Its antigen is undetermined. This sample was included in a study of cytomegalovirus exposure and HLA in healthy donors. The ends lost 8 bases at V and 0 bases at J; junction bases unmatched: 10. The length of the CDR3 is 15 residues. Per germline, CDR1 SNHLY and CDR2 FYNNEI. The donors were part of the roughly 130-subject validation cohort, which stood apart from the approximately 640-subject first cohort. Assay used: immunoSEQ multiplex PCR; TCRdb lists only in-frame clones, some missing. The sample yields tens of thousands of clones, approximately 96% seen once. Overall study results and limits: Among TCR beta chains, those listed as cytomegalovirus-associated numbered fewer than 200. In vitro checks showed that a few CMV-associated chains really do target CMV antigens.

Sample: PBMCs. This rearrangement joins TRBV2 to TRBJ2-7; TRBD1 agrees at 7 bases. The receptor was derived from a woman between 18 and 30 years old in good health and CMV-seronegative. The CDR3, as DNA: TGTGCCAGCGGGGACCGGGACAGCGGCTCCTACGAGCAGTACTTC. It translates to CASGDRDSGSYEQYF. The variable domain in full, completed from reference TRBV2 and TRBJ2-7, reads EPEVTQTPSHQVTQMGQEVILRCVPISNHLYFYWYRQILGQKVEFLVSFYNNEISEKSEIFDDQFSVERPDGSNFTLKIRSTKLEDSAMYFCASGDRDSGSYEQYFGPGTRLTVT.